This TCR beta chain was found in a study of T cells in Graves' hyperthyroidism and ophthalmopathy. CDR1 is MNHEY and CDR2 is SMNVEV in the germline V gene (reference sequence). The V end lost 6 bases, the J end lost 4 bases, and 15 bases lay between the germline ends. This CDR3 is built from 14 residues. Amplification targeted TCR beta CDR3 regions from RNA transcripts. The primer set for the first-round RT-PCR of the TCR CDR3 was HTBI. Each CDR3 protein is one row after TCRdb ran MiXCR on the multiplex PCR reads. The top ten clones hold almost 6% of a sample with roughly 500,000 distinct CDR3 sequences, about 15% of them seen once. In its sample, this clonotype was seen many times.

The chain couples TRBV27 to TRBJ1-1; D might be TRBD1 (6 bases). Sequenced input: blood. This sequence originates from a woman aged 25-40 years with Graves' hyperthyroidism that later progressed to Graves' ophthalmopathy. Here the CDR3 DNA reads TGTGCCAGCAGCTGGGGGCGGCGAAGCACTGAAGCTTTCTTT. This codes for CASSWGRRSTEAFF.